This T cell receptor beta chain derives from a study of blood T cell repertoires in COVID-19. Study details: COVID-19 samples, acute and convalescent, were from the United States, Italy and Spain. PBMCs, B-cell-depleted T cells, or T cells provided the cDNA or gDNA that made up the material.

Germline V gene lookup returns CDR1 SGHRS and CDR2 YFSETQ. Trimming removed 2 bases from V and 3 bases from J; junction bases left unmatched: 4. CDR3 length equals 15 residues. Per the original data handling: It was from reference gene primer amplification that nucleated cell counts were estimated. The assay was immunoSEQ multiplex PCR, and TCRdb's table has in-frame clones only and misses some. V, J and clone size reflect that table, while D and trimming were determined from the DNA. The sample records 200,000 to 250,000 clones, roughly 90% being singletons. The chain has TRBV5-1 and TRBJ1-1; 10 bases agree with TRBD1. This clonotype was obtained from a woman aged 55-70 years with acute or convalescent COVID-19. Sample: peripheral blood. CDR3 sequence: CASSFQTGGYTEAFF. DNA of the CDR3: TGCGCCAGCAGCTTCCAGACAGGGGGCTACACTGAAGCTTTCTTT.